This T cell receptor (beta chain) appears in the sequencing data of a study of CD8 T cells in Susac syndrome. V was pared by 3 bases and J by 3 bases, with 11 bases of the junction left unmatched. The CDR3 is made up of 16 amino acids. The study sequenced TCR beta in blood CD8+ and CD4+ T cells. Control patients had untreated stable or active relapsing-remitting multiple sclerosis by revised McDonald criteria. Negative isolation was used for CD8+ and CD4+ T cells, and FACS enrichment was applied to TEMRA cells. With random hexamers, 0.5 to 1 ug RNA was reverse transcribed. Coverage of TCR beta CDR3 amplification by immunoSEQ multiplex PCR extended to 54 Vbeta and 13 Jbeta. One entry per CDR3 protein, called by TCRdb with MiXCR from the immunoSEQ multiplex PCR reads. Altogether some 63,000 distinct CDR3 sequences are present, just under 95% being singletons, with the ten largest covering 0.56%.

The chain couples TRBV23-1 to TRBJ2-7; 7 positions agree with TRBD1. TRBV23-1 counts as an open reading frame of uncertain function. The sequence came from a human donor with multiple sclerosis. The sequenced sample was CD8+ T cells from PBMCs. DNA of the CDR3: TGCGCCAGCAGTCACGCTTTCCGGGACAGAAGCTACGAGCAGTACTTC. It is translated as CASSHAFRDRSYEQYF.